This section outlines one T cell receptor (beta chain) sequence together with its context. The sample originates from a study of control samples from healthy donors and cancer patients. V lost 4 bases and J lost 1, with 7 bases in between. Germline CDR1 reads SEHNR; CDR2 reads FQNEAQ (reference sequence). The CDR3 covers 13 residues. The method was immunoSEQ multiplex PCR; TCRdb's version includes in-frame clones alone and lacks a portion of them. The sample has approximately 68,000 clones, over 80% seen once. The sequenced sample consisted of blood. The V call is TRBV7-9, the J call TRBJ1-1; D remains ambiguous. This sequence was found in a man aged 55 to 70 in good health. Here the CDR3 DNA reads TGTGCCAGCAGCTCGACGACGAACACTGAAGCTTTCTTT. This gives the protein CASSSTTNTEAFF.